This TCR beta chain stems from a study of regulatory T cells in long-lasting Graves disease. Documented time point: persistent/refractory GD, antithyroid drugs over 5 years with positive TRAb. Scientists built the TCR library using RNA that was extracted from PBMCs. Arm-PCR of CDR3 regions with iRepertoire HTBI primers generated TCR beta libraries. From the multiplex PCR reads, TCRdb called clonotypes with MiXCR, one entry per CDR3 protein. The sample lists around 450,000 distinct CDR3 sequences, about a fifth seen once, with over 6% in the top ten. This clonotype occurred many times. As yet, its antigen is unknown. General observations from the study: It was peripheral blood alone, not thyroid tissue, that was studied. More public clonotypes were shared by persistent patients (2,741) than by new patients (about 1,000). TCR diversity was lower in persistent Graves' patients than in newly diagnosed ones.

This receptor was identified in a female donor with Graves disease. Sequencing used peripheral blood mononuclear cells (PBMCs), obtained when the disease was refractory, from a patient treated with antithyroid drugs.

Here the CDR3 reads CASSYSGRGDTEAFF. CDR3 nucleotides: TGTGCCAGCAGTTACTCGGGCAGGGGAGACACTGAAGCTTTCTTT. The rearrangement joins TRBV6-5 to TRBJ1-1, with D possibly TRBD1 on 6 matching bases. V dropped 0 bases and J dropped 3 bases, with 11 bases sitting between them. The CDR3 length is 15 residues. Germline CDR1 is MNHEY and CDR2 is SVGAGI.